This TCR beta chain was captured in a study of T cell responses to AZD1222 COVID-19 vaccine. Trimming pared 0 bases from V and 2 bases from J, leaving 2 bases between. From germline, CDR1 is LGHNA and CDR2 YNFKEQ. There are 13 residues in the CDR3. Clones were sequenced by immunoSEQ multiplex PCR, and TCRdb holds only the in-frame ones, with some missing. The table records about 92,000 clones, 65% to 90% of them present only once. Regarding the study as a whole: The study sampled repertoires only after the peak T cell response. Two doses of AZD1222 preceded a rise in Spike-specific TCR breadth and depth.

Turning to this clone: Antigen unknown.

This clonotype was obtained from an adult in good health. The V call is TRBV4-2, the J call TRBJ1-5; D gene unclear. This material consisted of peripheral blood, taken on day 0 of AZD1222 vaccination. The CDR3 region has the DNA TGTGCCAGCAGCCAAGATGGCAATCAGCCCCAGCATTTT. Protein sequence: CASSQDGNQPQHF.